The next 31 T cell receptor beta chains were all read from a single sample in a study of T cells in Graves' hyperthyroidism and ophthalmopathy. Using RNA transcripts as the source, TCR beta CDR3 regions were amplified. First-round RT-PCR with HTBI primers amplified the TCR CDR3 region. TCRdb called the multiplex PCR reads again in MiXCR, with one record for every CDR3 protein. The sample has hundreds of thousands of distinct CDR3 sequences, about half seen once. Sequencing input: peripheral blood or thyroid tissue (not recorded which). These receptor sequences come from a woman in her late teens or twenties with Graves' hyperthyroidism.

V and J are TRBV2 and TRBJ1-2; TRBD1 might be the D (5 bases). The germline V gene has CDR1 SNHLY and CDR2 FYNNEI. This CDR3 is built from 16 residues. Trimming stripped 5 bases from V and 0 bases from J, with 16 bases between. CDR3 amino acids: CASSLSFTGANYGYTF. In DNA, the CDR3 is TGTGCCAGCAGTTTATCGTTTACAGGAGCTAACTATGGCTACACCTTC.

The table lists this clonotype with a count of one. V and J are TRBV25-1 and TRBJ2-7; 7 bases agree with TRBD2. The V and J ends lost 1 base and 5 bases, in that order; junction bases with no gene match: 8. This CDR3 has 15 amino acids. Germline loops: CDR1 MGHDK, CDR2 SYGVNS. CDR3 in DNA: TGTGCCAGCAGTGAATTGGGGGGGGGAGGCCACGAGCAGTACTTC. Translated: CASSELGGGGHEQYF.

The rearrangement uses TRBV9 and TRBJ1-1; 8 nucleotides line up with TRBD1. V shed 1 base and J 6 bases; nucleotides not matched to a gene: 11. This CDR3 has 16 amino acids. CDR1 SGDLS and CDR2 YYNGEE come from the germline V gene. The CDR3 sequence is CASSVRSGQGGAEAFF. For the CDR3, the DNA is TGTGCCAGCAGCGTACGCTCTGGACAGGGAGGCGCTGAAGCTTTCTTT.

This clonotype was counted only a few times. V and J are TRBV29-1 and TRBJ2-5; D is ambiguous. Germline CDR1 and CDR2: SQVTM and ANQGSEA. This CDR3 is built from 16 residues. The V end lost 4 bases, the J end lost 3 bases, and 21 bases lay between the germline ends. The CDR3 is CSVAASQVVAKETQYF. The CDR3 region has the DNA TGCAGCGTTGCGGCTAGTCAAGTCGTTGCTAAAGAGACCCAGTACTTC.

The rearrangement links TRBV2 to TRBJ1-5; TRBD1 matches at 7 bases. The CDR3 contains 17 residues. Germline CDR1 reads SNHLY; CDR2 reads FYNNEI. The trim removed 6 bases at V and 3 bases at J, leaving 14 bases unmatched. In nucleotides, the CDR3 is TGTGCCAGCAGCCCTAACGGAGGGGGCGGCTTCAATCAGCCCCAGCATTTT. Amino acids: CASSPNGGGGFNQPQHF.

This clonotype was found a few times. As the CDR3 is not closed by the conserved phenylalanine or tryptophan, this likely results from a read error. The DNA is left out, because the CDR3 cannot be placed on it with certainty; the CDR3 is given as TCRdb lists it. CDR3 protein: CAISPQVA. The chain has TRBV10-3 and TRBJ1-5. The CDR3 is 8 amino acids long, termini counted. Germline values: CDR1 ENHRY, CDR2 SYGVKD.

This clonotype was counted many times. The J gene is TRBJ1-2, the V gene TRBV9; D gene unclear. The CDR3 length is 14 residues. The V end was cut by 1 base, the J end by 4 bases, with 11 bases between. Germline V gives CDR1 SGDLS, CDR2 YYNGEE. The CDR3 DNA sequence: TGTGCCAGCAGCGTACCCGCGGCGGGCTATGGCTACACCTTC. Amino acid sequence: CASSVPAAGYGYTF. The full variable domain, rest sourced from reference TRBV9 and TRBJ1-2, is DSGVTQTPKHLITATGQRVTLRCSPRSGDLSVYWYQQSLDQGLQFLIQYYNGEERAKGNILERFSAQQFPDLHSELNLSSLELGDSALYFCASSVPAAGYGYTFGSGTRLTVV.

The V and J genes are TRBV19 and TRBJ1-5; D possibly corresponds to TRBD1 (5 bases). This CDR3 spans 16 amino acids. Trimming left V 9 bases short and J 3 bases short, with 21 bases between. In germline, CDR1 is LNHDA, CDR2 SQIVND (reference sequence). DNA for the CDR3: TGTGCCAGCAGTTACTCGCCGGGACCGTTCAATCAGCCCCAGCATTTT. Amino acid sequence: CASSYSPGPFNQPQHF.

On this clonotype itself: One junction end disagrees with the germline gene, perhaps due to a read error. The CDR3 loop is CASSPSGGAETQYF. CDR3 coding DNA: TGTGCCAGCAGCCCTAGCGGGGGGGCGGAGACCCAGTACTTC. J is TRBJ2-5 and V is TRBV15; TRBD2 aligns across 12 bases. Germline lookup yields CDR1 LNHNV and CDR2 YYDKDF (reference sequence). This CDR3 comprises 14 residues.

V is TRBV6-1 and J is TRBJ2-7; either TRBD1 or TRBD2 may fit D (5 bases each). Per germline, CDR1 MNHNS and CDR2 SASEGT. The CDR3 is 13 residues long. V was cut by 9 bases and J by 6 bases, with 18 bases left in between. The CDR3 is CASRQGRESEQYF. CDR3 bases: TGTGCCAGTAGGCAGGGCAGGGAGAGCGAGCAGTACTTC.

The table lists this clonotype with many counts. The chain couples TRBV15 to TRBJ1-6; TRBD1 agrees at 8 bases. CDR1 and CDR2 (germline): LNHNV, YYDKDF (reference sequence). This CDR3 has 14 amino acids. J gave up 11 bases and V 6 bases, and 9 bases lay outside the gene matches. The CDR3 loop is CATRGDRGRAPLHF. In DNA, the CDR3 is TGTGCCACCAGGGGCGACAGGGGACGGGCACCCCTCCACTTT. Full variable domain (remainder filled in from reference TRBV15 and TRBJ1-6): DAMVIQNPRYQVTQFGKPVTLSCSQTLNHNVMYWYQQKSSQAPKLLFHYYDKDFNNEADTPDNFQSRRPNTSFCFLDIRSPGLGDTAMYLCATRGDRGRAPLHFGNGTRLTVT.

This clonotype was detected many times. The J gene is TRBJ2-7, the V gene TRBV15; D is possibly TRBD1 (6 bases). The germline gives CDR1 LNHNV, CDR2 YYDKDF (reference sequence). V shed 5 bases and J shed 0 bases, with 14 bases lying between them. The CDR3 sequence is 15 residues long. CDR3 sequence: CATSERRGGSYEQYF. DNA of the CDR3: TGTGCCACCAGCGAAAGGAGAGGGGGCTCCTACGAGCAGTACTTC.

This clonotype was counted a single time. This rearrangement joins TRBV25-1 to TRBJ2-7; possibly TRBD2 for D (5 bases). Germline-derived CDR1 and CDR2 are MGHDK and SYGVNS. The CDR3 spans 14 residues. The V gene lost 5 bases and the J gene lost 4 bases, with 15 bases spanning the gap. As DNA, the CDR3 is TGTGCCAGCAGTTTTGCCCAGCGGCATTACGAGCAGTACTTC. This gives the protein CASSFAQRHYEQYF.

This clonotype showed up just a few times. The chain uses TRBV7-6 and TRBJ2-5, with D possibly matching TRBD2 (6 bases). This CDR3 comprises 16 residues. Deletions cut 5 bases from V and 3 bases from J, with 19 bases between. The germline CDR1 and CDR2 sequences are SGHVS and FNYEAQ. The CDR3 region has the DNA TGTGCCAGCAGCCAAGATCGAGGCGGGGCAAAAGAGACCCAGTACTTC. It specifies CASSQDRGGAKETQYF.

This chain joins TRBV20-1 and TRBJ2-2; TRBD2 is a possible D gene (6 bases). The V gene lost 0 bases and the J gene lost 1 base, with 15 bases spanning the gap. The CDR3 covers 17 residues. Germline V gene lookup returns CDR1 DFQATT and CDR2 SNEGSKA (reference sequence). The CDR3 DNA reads TGCAGTGCTAGAGATGGGTACGGGAGCAAGAACACCGGGGAGCTGTTTTTT. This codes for CSARDGYGSKNTGELFF.

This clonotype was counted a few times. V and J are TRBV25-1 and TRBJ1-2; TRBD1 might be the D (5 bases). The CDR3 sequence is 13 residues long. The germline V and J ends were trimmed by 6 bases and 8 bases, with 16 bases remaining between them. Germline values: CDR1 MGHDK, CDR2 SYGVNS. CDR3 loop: CASSQGPGKGYTF. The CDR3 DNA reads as TGTGCCAGCAGCCAAGGCCCAGGGAAAGGCTACACCTTC.

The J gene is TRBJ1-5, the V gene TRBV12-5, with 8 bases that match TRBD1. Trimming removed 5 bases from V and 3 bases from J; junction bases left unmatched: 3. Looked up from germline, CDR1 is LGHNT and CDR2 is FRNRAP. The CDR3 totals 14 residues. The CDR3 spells CASGGQGPNQPQHF. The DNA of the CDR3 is TGTGCTAGTGGTGGACAGGGCCCCAATCAGCCCCAGCATTTT.

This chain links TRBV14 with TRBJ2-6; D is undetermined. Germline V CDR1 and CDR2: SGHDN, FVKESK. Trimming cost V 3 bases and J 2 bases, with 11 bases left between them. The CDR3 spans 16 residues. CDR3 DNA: TGTGCCAGCAGCCACCTCACGAACCCTGGGGCCAACGTCCTGACTTTC. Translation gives CASSHLTNPGANVLTF.

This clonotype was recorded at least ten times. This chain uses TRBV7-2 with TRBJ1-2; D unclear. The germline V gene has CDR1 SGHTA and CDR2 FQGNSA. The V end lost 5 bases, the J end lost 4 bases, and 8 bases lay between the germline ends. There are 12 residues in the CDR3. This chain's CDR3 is CASSANGYGYTF. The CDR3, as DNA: TGTGCCAGCAGCGCGAACGGCTATGGCTACACCTTC.

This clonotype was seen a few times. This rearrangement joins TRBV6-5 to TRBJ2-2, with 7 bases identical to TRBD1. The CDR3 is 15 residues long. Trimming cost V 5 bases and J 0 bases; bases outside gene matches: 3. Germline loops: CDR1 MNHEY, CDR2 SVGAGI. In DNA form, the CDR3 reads TGTGCCAGCAGTCCGACAGGGCCGAACACCGGGGAGCTGTTTTTT. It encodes CASSPTGPNTGELFF.

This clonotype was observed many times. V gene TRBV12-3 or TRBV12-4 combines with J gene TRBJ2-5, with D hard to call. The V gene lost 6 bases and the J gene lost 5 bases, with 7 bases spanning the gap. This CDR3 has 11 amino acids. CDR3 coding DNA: TGTGCCAGCAGCCTGCATGAGACCCAGTACTTC. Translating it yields CASSLHETQYF.

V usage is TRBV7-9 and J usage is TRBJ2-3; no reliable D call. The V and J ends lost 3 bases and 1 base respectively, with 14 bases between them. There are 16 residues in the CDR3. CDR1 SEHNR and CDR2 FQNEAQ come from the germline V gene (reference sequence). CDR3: CASSLGHLRGTDTQYF. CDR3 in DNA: TGTGCCAGCAGCTTGGGTCACCTTCGTGGCACAGATACGCAGTATTTT. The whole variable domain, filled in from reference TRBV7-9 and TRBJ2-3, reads DTGVSQNPRHKITKRGQNVTFRCDPISEHNRLYWYRQTLGQGPEFLTYFQNEAQLEKSRLLSDRFSAERPKGSFSTLEIQRTEQGDSAMYLCASSLGHLRGTDTQYFGPGTRLTVL.

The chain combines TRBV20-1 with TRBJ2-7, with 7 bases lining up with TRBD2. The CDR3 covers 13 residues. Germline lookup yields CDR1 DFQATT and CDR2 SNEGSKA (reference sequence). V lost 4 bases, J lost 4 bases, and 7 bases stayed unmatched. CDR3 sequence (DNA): TGCAGTGCTAAAGGGACTATCCGATACGAGCAGTACTTC. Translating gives CSAKGTIRYEQYF.

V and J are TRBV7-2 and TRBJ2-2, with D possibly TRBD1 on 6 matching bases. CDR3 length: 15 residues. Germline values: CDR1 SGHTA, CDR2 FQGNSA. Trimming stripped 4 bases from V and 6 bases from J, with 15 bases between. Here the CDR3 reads CASSYKPRQAGELFF. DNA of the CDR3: TGTGCCAGCAGCTACAAACCAAGACAGGCCGGGGAGCTGTTTTTT.

The CDR3 sequence is CASSFEQGYGYTF. CDR3 nucleotide sequence: TGCGCCAGCAGCTTTGAACAGGGGTATGGCTACACCTTC. J is TRBJ1-2 and V is TRBV5-1; 7 bases align to TRBD1. Germline V gene lookup returns CDR1 SGHRS and CDR2 YFSETQ. With V trimmed by 2 bases and J by 5 bases, 3 bases remained unmatched. This CDR3 spans 13 amino acids.

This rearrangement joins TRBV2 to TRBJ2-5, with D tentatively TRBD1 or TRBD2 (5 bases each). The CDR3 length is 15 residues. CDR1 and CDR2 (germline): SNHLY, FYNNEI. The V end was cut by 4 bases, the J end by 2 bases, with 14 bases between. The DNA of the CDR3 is TGTGCCAGCAGTGGAGGGACGGGAAAACAAGAGACCCAGTACTTC. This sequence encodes CASSGGTGKQETQYF.

In nucleotides, the CDR3 is TGTGCCAGCGGGACAGGGGTCGGACCCCTCCACTTT. This translates into CASGTGVGPLHF. The gene calls are TRBV2 and TRBJ1-6, with 10 bases aligning to TRBD1. The CDR3 is made up of 12 amino acids. After removal of 8 bases from V and 12 bases from J, the junction contained 4 bases not matched to a gene. The germline V gene encodes CDR1 SNHLY and CDR2 FYNNEI.

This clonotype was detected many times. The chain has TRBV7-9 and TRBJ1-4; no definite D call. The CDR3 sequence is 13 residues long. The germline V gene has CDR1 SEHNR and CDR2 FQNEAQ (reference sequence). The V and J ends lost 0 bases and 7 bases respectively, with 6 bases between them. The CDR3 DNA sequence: TGTGCCAGCAGCTTAGCGGGTGGTGAAAAACTGTTTTTT. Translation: CASSLAGGEKLFF.

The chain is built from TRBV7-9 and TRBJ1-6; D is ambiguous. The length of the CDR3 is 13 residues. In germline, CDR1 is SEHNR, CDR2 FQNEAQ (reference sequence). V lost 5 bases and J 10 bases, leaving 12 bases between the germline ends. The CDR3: CASSREVVSPLHF. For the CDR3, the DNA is TGTGCCAGCAGCCGAGAAGTAGTCTCACCCCTCCACTTT.

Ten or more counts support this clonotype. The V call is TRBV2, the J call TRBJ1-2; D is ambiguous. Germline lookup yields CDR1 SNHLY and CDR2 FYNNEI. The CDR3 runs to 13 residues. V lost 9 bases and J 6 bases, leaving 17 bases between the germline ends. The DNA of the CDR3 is TGTGCCAGGACGGAGGTCCTCGGGGATGGCTACACCTTC. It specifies CARTEVLGDGYTF.

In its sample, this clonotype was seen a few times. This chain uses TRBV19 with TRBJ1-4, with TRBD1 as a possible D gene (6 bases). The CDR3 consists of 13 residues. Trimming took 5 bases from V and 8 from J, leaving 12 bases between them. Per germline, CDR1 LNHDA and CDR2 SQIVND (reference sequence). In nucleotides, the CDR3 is TGTGCCAGTAGTCGACAGGAAAAGGAAAAACTGTTTTTT. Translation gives CASSRQEKEKLFF.